Shown below are 6 T cell receptor beta chains from a single sample sequenced in a study of cytomegalovirus exposure and HLA in healthy donors. Use of 60 Vbeta and 13 Jbeta primers characterized the PCR. The data were produced by immunoSEQ multiplex PCR, yet TCRdb's version contains in-frame clones alone and is incomplete. The sample lists fewer than 200,000 clones; roughly 87% were seen once. Sequenced sample: PBMCs. Receptors originate from a girl under three years old in good health and CMV-seronegative.

The chain's CDR3 is CASGSGLNTEAFF. CDR3 nucleotide sequence: TGTGCTAGTGGCAGCGGGTTGAACACTGAAGCTTTCTTT. This sequence joins TRBV12-5 and TRBJ1-1; D ambiguous. The CDR3 is 13 amino acids. Trimming left V 6 bases short and J 0 bases short, with 8 bases between. Looked up from germline, CDR1 is LGHNT and CDR2 is FRNRAP. Complete variable domain (other parts from reference TRBV12-5 and TRBJ1-1): DARVTQTPRHKVTEMGQEVTMRCQPILGHNTVFWYRQTMMQGLELLAYFRNRAPLDDSGMPKDRFSAEMPDATLATLKIQPSEPRDSAVYFCASGSGLNTEAFFGQGTRLTVV.

The chain recombines TRBV2 with TRBJ2-2; 9 bases map to TRBD1. Germline CDR1 SNHLY, CDR2 FYNNEI. Losses at the gene ends were 4 bases for V and 0 bases for J; bases not matched to a gene: 0. The length of the CDR3 is 15 residues. The CDR3 spells CASSGDRANTGELFF. DNA for the CDR3: TGTGCCAGCAGTGGGGACAGGGCGAACACCGGGGAGCTGTTTTTT. Drawing the rest from reference TRBV2 and TRBJ2-2, the complete variable domain is EPEVTQTPSHQVTQMGQEVILRCVPISNHLYFYWYRQILGQKVEFLVSFYNNEISEKSEIFDDQFSVERPDGSNFTLKIRSTKLEDSAMYFCASSGDRANTGELFFGEGSRLTVL.

In nucleotides, the CDR3 is TGCGCCAGCAGCTCCAGGGGGCCCTTCAATGAGCAGTTCTTC. Protein product: CASSSRGPFNEQFF. This sequence joins TRBV5-1 and TRBJ2-1; 8 nucleotides match TRBD1. The CDR3 contains 14 residues. CDR1 and CDR2 from the germline V gene are SGHRS and YFSETQ. V lost 3 bases and J lost 6; bases outside the gene matches: 5.

This clone has only a few counts. The chain joins TRBV9 to TRBJ2-3, with a tentative D call TRBD1 (5 bases). This CDR3 has 15 residues. Germline V gene data show CDR1 as SGDLS and CDR2 as YYNGEE. V shed 0 bases and J shed 3 bases, with 11 bases lying between them. The CDR3: CASSVVGRVTDTQYF. The CDR3 nucleotides read TGTGCCAGCAGCGTAGTGGGCAGGGTTACAGATACGCAGTATTTT. The full variable domain, rest sourced from reference TRBV9 and TRBJ2-3, is DSGVTQTPKHLITATGQRVTLRCSPRSGDLSVYWYQQSLDQGLQFLIQYYNGEERAKGNILERFSAQQFPDLHSELNLSSLELGDSALYFCASSVVGRVTDTQYFGPGTRLTVL.

The chain employs TRBV10-3 and TRBJ2-3; 8 bases fit TRBD2. There are 13 residues in the CDR3. Germline lookup yields CDR1 ENHRY and CDR2 SYGVKD. The ends lost 8 bases at V and 5 bases at J; junction bases unmatched: 6. The CDR3, as DNA: TGTGCCATCGGTAGCGGGGCGGGAGATACGCAGTATTTT. Protein: CAIGSGAGDTQYF.

V is TRBV4-1 and J is TRBJ2-5, with TRBD2 identical over 7 bases. The CDR3 spans 14 residues. The germline V gene encodes CDR1 MGHRA and CDR2 YSYEKL. V shed 5 bases, J shed 5 bases, and the junction held 8 bases outside the gene matches. In nucleotides, the CDR3 is TGCGCCAGCAGCGTAGTGGGGGGGATGGAGACCCAGTACTTC. This codes for CASSVVGGMETQYF.